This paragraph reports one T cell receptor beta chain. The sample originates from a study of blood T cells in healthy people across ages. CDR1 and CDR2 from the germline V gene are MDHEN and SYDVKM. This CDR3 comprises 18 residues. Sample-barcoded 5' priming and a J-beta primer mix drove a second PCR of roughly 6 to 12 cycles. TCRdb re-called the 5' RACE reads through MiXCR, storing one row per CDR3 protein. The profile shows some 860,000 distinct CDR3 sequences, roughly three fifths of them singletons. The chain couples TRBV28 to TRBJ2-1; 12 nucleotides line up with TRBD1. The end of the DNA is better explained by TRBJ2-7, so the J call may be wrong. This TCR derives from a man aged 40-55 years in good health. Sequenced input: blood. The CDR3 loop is CASSSLVGQGAGYNEQYF. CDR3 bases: TGTGCCAGCAGTTCCTTGGTGGGACAGGGGGCAGGGTACAATGAGCAGTACTTC.